Each of the 28 T cell receptor beta chains below was sequenced from the same sample in a study of control samples from healthy donors and cancer patients. Assay used: immunoSEQ multiplex PCR; TCRdb lists only in-frame clones, some missing. The top ten hold less than 6% of the sample, which has about 80,000 clones, just under 90% seen once. The sequencing sample was made of blood. Source of these receptors: a man aged 45-60 years in good health.

V and J are TRBV6-4 and TRBJ1-1; a possible D gene is TRBD1 (5 bases). V lost 3 bases and J lost 8, with 10 bases in between. Germline values: CDR1 MRHNA, CDR2 SNTAGT. This CDR3 is 12 amino acids long. CDR3 sequence (DNA): TGTGCCAGCAGTGATTCTGGGGGAGAAGCTTTCTTT. It specifies CASSDSGGEAFF.

This sequence joins TRBV4-2 and TRBJ2-5; D is perhaps TRBD2 (7 bases). The V gene lost 0 bases and the J gene lost 5 bases, with 13 bases spanning the gap. The germline V gene has CDR1 LGHNA and CDR2 YNFKEQ. This CDR3 has 15 amino acids. The CDR3 reads CASSQDGGGGETQYF. The CDR3 bases are TGTGCCAGCAGCCAAGATGGGGGGGGCGGGGAGACCCAGTACTTC.

This chain connects TRBV24-1 to TRBJ2-2; 10 bases line up with TRBD2. CDR3 length: 16 amino acids. Germline CDR1 KGHDR, CDR2 SFDVKD. V was pared by 5 bases and J by 0 bases, with 2 bases of the junction left unmatched. The DNA for the CDR3 is TGTGCCACCAGTGCCGGGACTAGCGCGAACACCGGGGAGCTGTTTTTT. Translating it yields CATSAGTSANTGELFF.

The CDR3 sequence: CASSLQGKNTEAFF. For the CDR3, the DNA is TGTGCCAGCAGCTTACAGGGCAAGAACACTGAAGCTTTCTTT. The chain couples TRBV11-3 to TRBJ1-1; weak D call: TRBD1 (5 bases). CDR3 length: 14 residues. Trimming took 2 bases from V and 1 from J, leaving 8 bases between them. The germline V gene has CDR1 SGHNT and CDR2 YENEEA.

The rearrangement uses TRBV19 and TRBJ2-1; TRBD1 matches 11 bases. Trimming cost V 8 bases and J 8 bases; bases outside gene matches: 5. Germline CDR1 reads LNHDA; CDR2 reads SQIVND (reference sequence). The CDR3 is 13 residues long. The CDR3 here is CASSRTGGDEQFF. The CDR3 DNA reads TGTGCCAGTTCCCGGACAGGGGGCGATGAGCAGTTCTTC.

J is TRBJ2-7 and V is TRBV6-5; 7 nucleotides line up with TRBD1. Germline-derived CDR1 and CDR2 are MNHEY and SVGAGI. There are 14 residues in the CDR3. J was trimmed by 0 bases and V by 6 bases; bases with no gene match: 5. Here the CDR3 reads CASSKTGASYEQYF. CDR3 nucleotide sequence: TGTGCCAGCAGCAAAACAGGGGCCTCCTACGAGCAGTACTTC.

Remarks on this clone: At one boundary the junction diverges from the germline segment, which might be a read error. Other DNA variants within this sample encode the same CDR3. The rearrangement uses TRBV27 and TRBJ2-5; 7 nucleotides align to TRBD1. The CDR3 covers 14 residues. The germline V gene encodes CDR1 MNHEY and CDR2 SMNVEV (reference sequence). The CDR3, as DNA: TGTGCCAGCAGTCCGGGACAGTACCAGGAGACCCAGTACTTC. Translation gives CASSPGQYQETQYF.

The chain is built from TRBV6-2 or TRBV6-3 and TRBJ2-2, with D maybe TRBD2 (6 bases). This CDR3 is 14 amino acids long. Germline V gene data show CDR1 as MNHEY and CDR2 as SVGEGT. The ends were cut back, 6 bases at V and 2 bases at J, with 10 bases in the middle. The CDR3 DNA sequence: TGTGCCAGCAGCCGGGACTTAAACACCGGGGAGCTGTTTTTT. This gives the protein CASSRDLNTGELFF.

The chain couples TRBV5-6 to TRBJ1-2; 8 bases agree with TRBD1. The V segment lost 4 bases and the J segment 2 bases; nucleotides outside the gene matches: 16. CDR1 is SGHDT, CDR2 YYEEEE, per germline. CDR3 length: 18 amino acids. The CDR3 loop reads CASSLFAGQAQTNYGYTF. In DNA, the CDR3 is TGTGCCAGCAGCCTTTTTGCGGGACAGGCACAAACAAACTATGGCTACACCTTC.

The V gene is TRBV6-5, the J gene TRBJ2-1; no reliable D call. Germline V lookup: CDR1 MNHEY, CDR2 SVGAGI. This CDR3 has 13 residues. V was cut by 6 bases and J by 4 bases, with 10 bases left in between. The CDR3 DNA reads TGTGCCAGCAGCTTAGGCCAGTACAATGAGCAGTTCTTC. Amino acids: CASSLGQYNEQFF.

The CDR3, as DNA: TGTGCCAGCACAGGGGCCTTCTATGGCTACACCTTC. Translating it yields CASTGAFYGYTF. The chain has TRBV28 and TRBJ1-2, with a possible D match to TRBD1 (6 bases). Germline V CDR1 and CDR2: MDHEN, SYDVKM. With 7 bases removed from V and 4 bases from J, the gap between germline ends came to 10 bases. This CDR3 is built from 12 residues.

V usage is TRBV6-5 and J usage is TRBJ1-2; D is unresolved. The CDR3 runs 13 residues. The V gene lost 6 bases and the J gene lost 8 bases, with 16 bases spanning the gap. CDR1 MNHEY and CDR2 SVGAGI come from the germline V gene. The CDR3 spells CASRPGSLLGYTF. CDR3 DNA sequence: TGTGCCAGCAGACCCGGGAGCCTCTTAGGCTACACCTTC.

The V call is TRBV9, the J call TRBJ2-3, with D possibly matching TRBD1 (6 bases). The germline gives CDR1 SGDLS, CDR2 YYNGEE. V lost 3 bases to trimming and J lost 6 bases, with 11 bases between them. This CDR3 has 13 amino acids. The CDR3 bases are TGTGCCAGCAGCGCACTAAGGGGGGATACGCAGTATTTT. This codes for CASSALRGDTQYF.

In nucleotides, the CDR3 is TGTGCCAGCAGCCCCCTACAGGGCCGGCAGTTCTTC. Residues: CASSPLQGRQFF. The chain is built from TRBV3-1 (or the pseudogene TRBV3-2) and TRBJ2-1, with TRBD1 as a possible D gene (6 bases). CDR1 and CDR2 from the germline V gene are LGHDT and YNNKEL (reference sequence). V was cut by 4 bases and J by 12 bases, with 13 bases left in between. The CDR3 totals 12 residues.

This CDR3 reads CASSKQGEKLFF. Written as DNA, the CDR3 is TGTGCCAGTAGTAAACAGGGGGAAAAACTGTTTTTT. V and J are TRBV19 and TRBJ1-4; 7 bases fit TRBD1. With V trimmed by 4 bases and J by 8 bases, 1 base remained unmatched. Looked up from germline, CDR1 is LNHDA and CDR2 is SQIVND (reference sequence). CDR3 length: 12 residues.

The chain is built from TRBV5-1 and TRBJ1-4; possibly TRBD1 for D (6 bases). There are 15 residues in the CDR3. The V end was cut by 0 bases, the J end by 7 bases, with 13 bases between. Germline V gene data show CDR1 as SGHRS and CDR2 as YFSETQ. The DNA of the CDR3 is TGCGCCAGCAGCTTGGAACTGGGGGCGCGTGAAAAACTGTTTTTT. As protein: CASSLELGAREKLFF.

The chain joins TRBV19 to TRBJ1-3; no clear D gene. The germline V and J ends were trimmed by 5 bases and 4 bases, with 6 bases remaining between them. The CDR3 spans 12 residues. Germline V gene sequence: CDR1 LNHDA, CDR2 SQIVND (reference sequence). CDR3 residues: CASSPQGNTIYF. CDR3 DNA: TGTGCCAGTAGTCCACAGGGAAACACCATATATTTT.

J is TRBJ2-7 and V is TRBV2; TRBD2 is a possible D gene (5 bases). The CDR3 extends over 14 amino acids. V lost 6 bases to trimming and J lost 4 bases, with 16 bases between them. Per the germline V gene, CDR1 is SNHLY and CDR2 is FYNNEI. CDR3 region: CASRAMGSWYEQYF. The CDR3, as DNA: TGTGCCAGCAGGGCCATGGGGAGTTGGTACGAGCAGTACTTC.

The genes are TRBV5-4 and TRBJ2-2; tentative D call: TRBD1 (6 bases). The CDR3 totals 14 residues. CDR1 and CDR2 (germline): SGHNT, YYREEE (reference sequence). V was cut by 4 bases and J by 2 bases, with 9 bases left in between. CDR3 loop: CASSRTANTGELFF. The CDR3 nucleotides read TGTGCCAGCAGCCGGACAGCCAACACCGGGGAGCTGTTTTTT.

This clone was counted between two and nine times. The chain employs TRBV6-5 and TRBJ2-7; D is possibly TRBD2 (6 bases). Germline-derived CDR1 and CDR2 are MNHEY and SVGAGI. The V and J ends lost 10 bases and 7 bases respectively, with 17 bases between them. CDR3 length equals 12 residues. The CDR3 reads CATRGLNIEQYF. In DNA form, the CDR3 reads TGTGCCACCCGGGGACTCAACATAGAGCAGTACTTC.

This chain joins TRBV18 and TRBJ1-2; D unclear. V lost 3 bases to trimming and J lost 1 base, with 6 bases between them. This CDR3 comprises 13 residues. In germline, CDR1 is KGHSH, CDR2 LQKENI. The CDR3: CASSPNFNYGYTF. In DNA form, the CDR3 reads TGTGCCAGCTCACCGAATTTTAACTATGGCTACACCTTC.

The sample holds a few counts of this clone. The gene calls are TRBV27 and TRBJ2-1; D is uncertain. With 3 bases removed from V and 5 bases from J, the gap between germline ends came to 8 bases. This CDR3 has 13 amino acids. Germline V gives CDR1 MNHEY, CDR2 SMNVEV (reference sequence). The CDR3 nucleotides read TGTGCCAGCAGTTTGACACGGCACAATGAGCAGTTCTTC. It encodes CASSLTRHNEQFF.

The chain joins TRBV5-1 to TRBJ2-3, with a tentative D call TRBD2 (5 bases). The germline V gene encodes CDR1 SGHRS and CDR2 YFSETQ. The V gene lost 0 bases and the J gene lost 4 bases, with 12 bases spanning the gap. The CDR3 is 15 residues long. In DNA, the CDR3 is TGCGCCAGCAGCTTGGATGGTCTCGGGGCAGATACGCAGTATTTT. It encodes CASSLDGLGADTQYF. Together with reference TRBV5-1 and TRBJ2-3, the CDR3 gives the full variable domain: KAGVTQTPRYLIKTRGQQVTLSCSPISGHRSVSWYQQTPGQGLQFLFEYFSETQRNKGNFPGRFSGRQFSNSRSEMNVSTLELGDSALYLCASSLDGLGADTQYFGPGTRLTVL.

This chain connects TRBV5-1 to TRBJ1-4; D might be TRBD1 (5 bases). V dropped 5 bases and J dropped 4 bases, with 15 bases sitting between them. This CDR3 is built from 15 residues. Germline CDR1 and CDR2: SGHRS and YFSETQ. CDR3 DNA sequence: TGCGCCAGCAGACCCCTCGGGGGTAATAATGAAAAACTGTTTTTT. This translates into CASRPLGGNNEKLFF.

The V and J genes are TRBV24-1 and TRBJ1-5; D is uncertain. Per the germline V gene, CDR1 is KGHDR and CDR2 is SFDVKD. This CDR3 is 13 amino acids long. Between the trimmed V and J ends, which lost 6 bases and 0 bases, there was a span of 5 bases. The DNA for the CDR3 is TGTGCCACCAGTAGAAATAGCAATCAGCCCCAGCATTTT. Translating it yields CATSRNSNQPQHF.

The V and J genes are TRBV7-2 and TRBJ2-7; TRBD1 aligns across 7 bases. Germline CDR1 is SGHTA and CDR2 is FQGNSA. V was clipped by 2 bases and J by 5 bases; unmatched bases: 6. The length of the CDR3 is 14 residues. CDR3 residues: CASSLWAGGNEQYF. The CDR3 DNA is TGTGCCAGCAGCTTATGGGCAGGGGGAAACGAGCAGTACTTC.

V is TRBV29-1 and J is TRBJ1-1; no definite D call. Trimming cost V 7 bases and J 3 bases, with 12 bases left between them. CDR1 and CDR2 (germline): SQVTM, ANQGSEA. This CDR3 region has 12 residues. For the CDR3, the DNA is TGCAGCGGCTCAGTAGCGGACACTGAAGCTTTCTTT. Translation gives CSGSVADTEAFF.

The chain employs TRBV5-4 and TRBJ2-2; 16 bases match TRBD2. This CDR3 comprises 18 residues. The V gene's germline CDR1 is SGHNT and CDR2 YYREEE (reference sequence). Trimming cost V 4 bases and J 7 bases; bases outside gene matches: 10. As DNA, the CDR3 is TGTGCCAGCAGCCCAGGGACTAGCGGGGGGGCCGTCGGCGGGGAGCTGTTTTTT. Translating gives CASSPGTSGGAVGGELFF.